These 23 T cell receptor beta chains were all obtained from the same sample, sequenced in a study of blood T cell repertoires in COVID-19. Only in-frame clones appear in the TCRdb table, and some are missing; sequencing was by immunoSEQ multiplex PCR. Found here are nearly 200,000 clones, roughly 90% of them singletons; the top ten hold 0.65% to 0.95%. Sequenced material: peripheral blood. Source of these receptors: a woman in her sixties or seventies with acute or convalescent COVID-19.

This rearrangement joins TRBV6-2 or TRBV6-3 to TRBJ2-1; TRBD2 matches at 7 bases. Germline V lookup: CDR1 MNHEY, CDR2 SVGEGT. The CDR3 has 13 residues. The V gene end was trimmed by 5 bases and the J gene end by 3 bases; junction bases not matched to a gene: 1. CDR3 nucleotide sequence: TGTGCCAGCAGTAGCGGGAACTACAATGAGCAGTTCTTC. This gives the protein CASSSGNYNEQFF.

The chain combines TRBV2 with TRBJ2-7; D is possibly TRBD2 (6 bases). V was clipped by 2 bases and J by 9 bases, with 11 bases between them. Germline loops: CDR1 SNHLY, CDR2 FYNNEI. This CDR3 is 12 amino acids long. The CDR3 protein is CASSERGIRQYF. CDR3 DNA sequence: TGTGCCAGCAGTGAACGCGGGATTCGGCAGTACTTC.

DNA of the CDR3: TGCGCCAGCAGTCAACAGGGCTACGAGCAGTACTTC. Protein: CASSQQGYEQYF. The chain employs TRBV10-2 and TRBJ2-7, with D perhaps matching TRBD1 (6 bases). The CDR3 runs to 12 residues. The V end lost 5 bases, the J end lost 3 bases, and 8 bases lay between the germline ends. From germline, CDR1 is WSHSY and CDR2 SAAADI.

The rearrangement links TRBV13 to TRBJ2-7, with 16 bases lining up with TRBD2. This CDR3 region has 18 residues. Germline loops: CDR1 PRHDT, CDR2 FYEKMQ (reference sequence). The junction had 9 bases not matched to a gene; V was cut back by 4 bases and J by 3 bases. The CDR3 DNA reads TGTGCCAGCAGCTCCTCCGGGACTAGCGGGAGGGCAAGCTACGAGCAGTACTTC. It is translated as CASSSSGTSGRASYEQYF.

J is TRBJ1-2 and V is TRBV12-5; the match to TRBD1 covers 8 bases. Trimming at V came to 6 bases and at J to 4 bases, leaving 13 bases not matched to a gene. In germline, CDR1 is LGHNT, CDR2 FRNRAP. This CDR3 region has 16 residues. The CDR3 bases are TGTGCTAGTGGGCCTCTGAGGACCGGGACAGGCTATGGCTACACCTTC. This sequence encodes CASGPLRTGTGYGYTF.

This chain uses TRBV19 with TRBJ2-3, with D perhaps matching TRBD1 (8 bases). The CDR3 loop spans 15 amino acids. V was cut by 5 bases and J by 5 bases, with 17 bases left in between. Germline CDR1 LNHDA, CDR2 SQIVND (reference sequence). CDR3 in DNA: TGTGCCAGTAGTCCACTCGGGGGGACAGGAGATACGCAGTATTTT. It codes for CASSPLGGTGDTQYF.

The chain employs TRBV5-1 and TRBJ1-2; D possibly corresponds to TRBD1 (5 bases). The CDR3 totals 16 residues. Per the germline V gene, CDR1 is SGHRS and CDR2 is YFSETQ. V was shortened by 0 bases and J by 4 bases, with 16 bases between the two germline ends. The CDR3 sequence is CASSLAGEGKAYGYTF. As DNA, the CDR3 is TGCGCCAGCAGCTTGGCCGGGGAGGGGAAGGCCTATGGCTACACCTTC.

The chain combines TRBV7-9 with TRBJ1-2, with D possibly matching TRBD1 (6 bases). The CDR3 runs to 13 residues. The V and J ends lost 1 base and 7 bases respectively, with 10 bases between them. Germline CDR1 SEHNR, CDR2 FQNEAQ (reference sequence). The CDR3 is CASSLVADSGYTF. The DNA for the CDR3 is TGTGCCAGCAGCTTAGTGGCGGACAGTGGCTACACCTTC. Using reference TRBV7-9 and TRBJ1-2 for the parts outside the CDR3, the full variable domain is DTGVSQNPRHKITKRGQNVTFRCDPISEHNRLYWYRQTLGQGPEFLTYFQNEAQLEKSRLLSDRFSAERPKGSFSTLEIQRTEQGDSAMYLCASSLVADSGYTFGSGTRLTVV.

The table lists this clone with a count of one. The CDR3 loop is CASSSTYPGVSSSYEQYF. Here the CDR3 DNA reads TGTGCCAGCAGTTCGACCTATCCCGGGGTATCAAGCTCCTACGAGCAGTACTTC. The rearrangement joins TRBV27 to TRBJ2-7; TRBD2 might be the D (5 bases). This CDR3 region has 18 residues. Germline CDR1 reads MNHEY; CDR2 reads SMNVEV (reference sequence). V gave up 4 bases and J gave up 0 bases, with 22 bases separating them.

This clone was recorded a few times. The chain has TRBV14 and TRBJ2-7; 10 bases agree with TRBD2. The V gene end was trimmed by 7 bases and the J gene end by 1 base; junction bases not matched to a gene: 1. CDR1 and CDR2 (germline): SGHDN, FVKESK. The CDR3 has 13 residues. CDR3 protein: CASTLAGSYEQYF. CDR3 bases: TGTGCCAGCACACTAGCGGGATCCTACGAGCAGTACTTC.

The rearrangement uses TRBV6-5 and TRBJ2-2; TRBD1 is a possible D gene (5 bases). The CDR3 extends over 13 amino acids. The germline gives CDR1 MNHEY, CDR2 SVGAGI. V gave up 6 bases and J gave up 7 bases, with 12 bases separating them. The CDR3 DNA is TGTGCCAGCAGCTTGCAGGGAATCGGGGAGCTGTTTTTT. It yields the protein CASSLQGIGELFF.

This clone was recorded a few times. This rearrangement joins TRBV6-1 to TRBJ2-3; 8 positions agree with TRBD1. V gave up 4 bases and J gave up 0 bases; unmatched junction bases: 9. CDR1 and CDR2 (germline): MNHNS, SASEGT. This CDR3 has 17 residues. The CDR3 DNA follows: TGTGCCAGCAGTGCAACCCGGAGGACAGGGAGCACAGATACGCAGTATTTT. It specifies CASSATRRTGSTDTQYF.

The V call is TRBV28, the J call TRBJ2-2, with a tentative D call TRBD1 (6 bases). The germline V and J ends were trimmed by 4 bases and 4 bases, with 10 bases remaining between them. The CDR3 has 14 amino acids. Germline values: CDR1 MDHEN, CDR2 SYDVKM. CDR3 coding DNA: TGTGCCAGCAGTTCGGGACAAGTCACCGGGGAGCTGTTTTTT. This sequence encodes CASSSGQVTGELFF.

CDR3 DNA sequence: TGTGCCAGCAGCCCGGGGCAGGGGCTGTACCTTGAGCAGTTCTTC. Translated, it gives CASSPGQGLYLEQFF. The J gene is TRBJ2-1, the V gene TRBV27; D is perhaps TRBD1 (6 bases). CDR1 is MNHEY and CDR2 is SMNVEV in the germline V gene (reference sequence). Deletions cut 6 bases from V and 9 bases from J, with 21 bases between. The CDR3 length is 15 residues.

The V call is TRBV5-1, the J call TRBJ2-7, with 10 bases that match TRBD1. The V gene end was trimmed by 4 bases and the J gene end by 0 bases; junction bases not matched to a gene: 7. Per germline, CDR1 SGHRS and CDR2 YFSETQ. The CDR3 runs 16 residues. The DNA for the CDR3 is TGCGCCAGCAGCCCGGGACAGGGGCCCTCCTCCTACGAGCAGTACTTC. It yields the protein CASSPGQGPSSYEQYF. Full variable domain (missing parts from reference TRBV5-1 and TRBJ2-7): KAGVTQTPRYLIKTRGQQVTLSCSPISGHRSVSWYQQTPGQGLQFLFEYFSETQRNKGNFPGRFSGRQFSNSRSEMNVSTLELGDSALYLCASSPGQGPSSYEQYFGPGTRLTVT.

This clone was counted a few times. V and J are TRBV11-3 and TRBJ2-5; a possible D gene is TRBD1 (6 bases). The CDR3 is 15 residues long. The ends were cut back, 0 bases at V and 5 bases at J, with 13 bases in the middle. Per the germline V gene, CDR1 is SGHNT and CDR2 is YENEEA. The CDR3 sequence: CASSLEGQPAETQYF. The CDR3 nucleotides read TGTGCCAGCAGCTTAGAAGGACAGCCAGCGGAGACCCAGTACTTC.

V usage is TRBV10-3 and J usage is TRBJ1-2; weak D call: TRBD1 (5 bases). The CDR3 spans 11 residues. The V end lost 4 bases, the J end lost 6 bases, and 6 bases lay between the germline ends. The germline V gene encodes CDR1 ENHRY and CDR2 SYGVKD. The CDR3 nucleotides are TGTGCCATCAGTGTAGGGGATGGCTACACCTTC. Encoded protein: CAISVGDGYTF.

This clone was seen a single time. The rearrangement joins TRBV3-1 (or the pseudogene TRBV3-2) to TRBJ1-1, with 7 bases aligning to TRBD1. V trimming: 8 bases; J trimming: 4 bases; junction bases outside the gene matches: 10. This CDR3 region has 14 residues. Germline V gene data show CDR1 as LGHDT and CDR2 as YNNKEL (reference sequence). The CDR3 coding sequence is TGTGCCAGCGGATACAGGGGAGTGGGCACTGAAGCTTTCTTT. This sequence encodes CASGYRGVGTEAFF.

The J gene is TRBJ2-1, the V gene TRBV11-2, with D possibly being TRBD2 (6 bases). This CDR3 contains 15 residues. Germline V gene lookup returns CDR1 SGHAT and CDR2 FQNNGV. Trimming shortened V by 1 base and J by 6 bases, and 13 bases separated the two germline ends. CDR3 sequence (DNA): TGTGCCAGCAGCTTAGCCGGGAGTGCTCGCAATGAGCAGTTCTTC. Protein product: CASSLAGSARNEQFF.

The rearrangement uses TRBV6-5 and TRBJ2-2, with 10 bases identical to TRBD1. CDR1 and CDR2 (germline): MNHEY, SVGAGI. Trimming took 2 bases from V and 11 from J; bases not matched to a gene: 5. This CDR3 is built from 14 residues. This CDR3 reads CASSYGTGVRELFF. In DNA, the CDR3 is TGTGCCAGCAGTTACGGGACAGGGGTCAGAGAGCTGTTTTTT.

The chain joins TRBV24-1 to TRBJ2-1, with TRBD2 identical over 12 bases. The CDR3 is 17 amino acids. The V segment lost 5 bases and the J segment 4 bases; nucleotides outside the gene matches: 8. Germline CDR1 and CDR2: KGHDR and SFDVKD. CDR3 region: CATSVGTSGLSYNEQFF. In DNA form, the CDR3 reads TGTGCCACCAGTGTGGGGACTAGCGGGCTATCATACAATGAGCAGTTCTTC.

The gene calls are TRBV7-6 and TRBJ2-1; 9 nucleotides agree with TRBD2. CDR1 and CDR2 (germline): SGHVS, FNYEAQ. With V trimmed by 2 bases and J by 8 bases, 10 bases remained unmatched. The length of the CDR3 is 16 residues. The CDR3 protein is CASSLTGRAGGDEQFF. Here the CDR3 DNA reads TGTGCCAGCAGCTTAACAGGCAGAGCGGGGGGTGATGAGCAGTTCTTC.

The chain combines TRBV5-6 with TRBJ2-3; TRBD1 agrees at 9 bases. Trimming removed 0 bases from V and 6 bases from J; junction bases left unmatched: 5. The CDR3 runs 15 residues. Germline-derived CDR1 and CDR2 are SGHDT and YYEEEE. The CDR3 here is CASSLVGQGSDTQYF. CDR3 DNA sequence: TGTGCCAGCAGCTTGGTGGGACAGGGATCTGATACGCAGTATTTT.